This T cell receptor (beta chain) was sequenced in a study of graft-versus-host responses after intestinal transplantation. Study-wide context: The study gave all recipients anti-thymocyte globulin induction, then tacrolimus and steroids for 2 to 3 years. Points from the study as a whole: Declining HvG levels early post-transplant were linked to peak circulating GvH clone levels.

Clones were sequenced by immunoSEQ multiplex PCR, and TCRdb holds only the in-frame ones, with some missing. Of about 110,000 clones in the sample, about 87% were seen once. The CDR3 has 13 residues. With 4 bases clipped from V and 5 bases from J, the junction kept 6 bases outside the gene matches. Germline values: CDR1 SGHRS, CDR2 YFSETQ. Points on this clone: What it binds is unknown.

The sequencing here drew on unstimulated CD4+ T cells sorted from spleen or lymph node cells, taken before transplant. This clonotype was sampled from a human donor who was the organ donor for an intestinal transplant. The chain joins TRBV5-1 to TRBJ2-7, with 7 positions matching TRBD1. The CDR3 DNA reads TGCGCCAGCAGCGAAGGACAGGACGACGAGCAGTACTTC. It yields the protein CASSEGQDDEQYF.